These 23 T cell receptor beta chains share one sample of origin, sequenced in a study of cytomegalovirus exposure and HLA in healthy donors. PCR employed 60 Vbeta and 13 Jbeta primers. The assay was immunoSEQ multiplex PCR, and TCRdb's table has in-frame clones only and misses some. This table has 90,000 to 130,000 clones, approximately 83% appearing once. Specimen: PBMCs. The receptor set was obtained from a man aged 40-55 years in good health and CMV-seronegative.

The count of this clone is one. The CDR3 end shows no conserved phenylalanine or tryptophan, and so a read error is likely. The CDR3 is CASSLTQGAHNYGYTL. The CDR3 DNA sequence: TGTGCCAGCAGCTTGACTCAGGGGGCCCATAACTATGGCTACACCCTC. The chain employs TRBV7-6 and TRBJ1-2, with 8 bases fitting TRBD1. The V segment lost 3 bases and the J segment 1 base; nucleotides outside the gene matches: 7. Germline assignment: CDR1 SGHVS and CDR2 FNYEAQ. This CDR3 contains 16 residues.

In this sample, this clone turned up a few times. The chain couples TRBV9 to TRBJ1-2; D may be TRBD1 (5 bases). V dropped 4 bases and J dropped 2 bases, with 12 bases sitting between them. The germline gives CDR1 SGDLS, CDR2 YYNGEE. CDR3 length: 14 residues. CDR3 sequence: CASSPGLGNYGYTF. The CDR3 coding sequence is TGTGCCAGCAGCCCGGGACTGGGAAACTATGGCTACACCTTC.

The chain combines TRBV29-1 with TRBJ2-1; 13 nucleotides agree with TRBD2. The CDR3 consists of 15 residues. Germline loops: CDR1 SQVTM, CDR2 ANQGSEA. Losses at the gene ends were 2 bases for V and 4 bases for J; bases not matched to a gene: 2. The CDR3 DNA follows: TGCAGCGTTGAAACTAGCGGGGGGGGGTACAATGAGCAGTTCTTC. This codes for CSVETSGGGYNEQFF.

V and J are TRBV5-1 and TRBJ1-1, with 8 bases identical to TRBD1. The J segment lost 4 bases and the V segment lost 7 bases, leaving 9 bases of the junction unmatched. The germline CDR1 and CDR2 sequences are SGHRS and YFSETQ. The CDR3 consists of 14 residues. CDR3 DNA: TGCGCCAGCCGCCAGCAGGGGGCCCCCACTGAAGCTTTCTTT. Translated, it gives CASRQQGAPTEAFF.

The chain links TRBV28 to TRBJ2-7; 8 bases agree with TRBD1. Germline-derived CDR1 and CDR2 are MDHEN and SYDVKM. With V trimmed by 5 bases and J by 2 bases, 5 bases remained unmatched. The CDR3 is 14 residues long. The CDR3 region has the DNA TGTGCCAGCAGTCTGCAGGGGGCAACCTACGAGCAGTACTTC. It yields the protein CASSLQGATYEQYF.

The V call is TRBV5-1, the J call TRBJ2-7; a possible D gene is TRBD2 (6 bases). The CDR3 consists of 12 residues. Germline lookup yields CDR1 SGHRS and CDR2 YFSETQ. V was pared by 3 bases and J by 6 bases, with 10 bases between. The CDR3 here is CASSSDGGEQYF. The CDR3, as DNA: TGCGCCAGCAGCTCGGACGGGGGCGAGCAGTACTTC.

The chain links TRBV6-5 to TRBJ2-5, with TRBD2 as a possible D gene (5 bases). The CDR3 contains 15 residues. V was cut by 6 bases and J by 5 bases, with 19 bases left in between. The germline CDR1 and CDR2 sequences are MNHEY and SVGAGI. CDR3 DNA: TGTGCCAGCAGACCTCCGGGAAAAGCGAGGGAGACCCAGTACTTC. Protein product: CASRPPGKARETQYF.

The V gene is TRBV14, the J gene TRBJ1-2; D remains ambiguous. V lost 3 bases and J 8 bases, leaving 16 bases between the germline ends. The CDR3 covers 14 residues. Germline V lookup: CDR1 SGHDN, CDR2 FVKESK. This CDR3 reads CASSQSGILGGYTF. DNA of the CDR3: TGTGCCAGCAGCCAGTCCGGGATTTTGGGCGGCTACACCTTC.

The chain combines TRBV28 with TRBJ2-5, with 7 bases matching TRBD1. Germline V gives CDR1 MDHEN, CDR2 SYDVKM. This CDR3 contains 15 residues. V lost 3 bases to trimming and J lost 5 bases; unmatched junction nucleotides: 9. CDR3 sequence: CASSFLQGPGETQYF. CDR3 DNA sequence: TGTGCCAGCAGTTTTCTACAGGGGCCAGGGGAGACCCAGTACTTC.

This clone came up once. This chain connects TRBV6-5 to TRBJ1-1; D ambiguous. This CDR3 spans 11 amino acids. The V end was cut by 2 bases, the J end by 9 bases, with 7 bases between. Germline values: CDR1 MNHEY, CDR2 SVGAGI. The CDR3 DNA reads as TGTGCCAGCAGTTACGAGGGAAAAGCTTTCTTT. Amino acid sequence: CASSYEGKAFF.

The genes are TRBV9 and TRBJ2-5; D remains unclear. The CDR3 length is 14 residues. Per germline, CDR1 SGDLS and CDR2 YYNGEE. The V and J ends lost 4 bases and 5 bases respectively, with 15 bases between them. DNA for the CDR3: TGTGCCAGCAGCCCAAGCACTACGGTTGAGACCCAGTACTTC. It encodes CASSPSTTVETQYF.

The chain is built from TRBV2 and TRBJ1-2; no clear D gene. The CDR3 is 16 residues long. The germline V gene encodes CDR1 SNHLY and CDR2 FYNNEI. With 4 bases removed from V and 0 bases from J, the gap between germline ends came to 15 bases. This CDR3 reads CASSGFGRQANYGYTF. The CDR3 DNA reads TGTGCCAGCAGTGGATTTGGCCGACAAGCTAACTATGGCTACACCTTC. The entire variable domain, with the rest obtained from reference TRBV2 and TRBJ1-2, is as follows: EPEVTQTPSHQVTQMGQEVILRCVPISNHLYFYWYRQILGQKVEFLVSFYNNEISEKSEIFDDQFSVERPDGSNFTLKIRSTKLEDSAMYFCASSGFGRQANYGYTFGSGTRLTVV.

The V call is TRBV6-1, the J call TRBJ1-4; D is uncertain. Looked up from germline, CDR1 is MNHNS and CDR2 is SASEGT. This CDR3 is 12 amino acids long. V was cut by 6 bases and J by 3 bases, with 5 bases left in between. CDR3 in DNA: TGTGCCAGCAGGTCAGCTAATGAAAAACTGTTTTTT. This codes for CASRSANEKLFF.

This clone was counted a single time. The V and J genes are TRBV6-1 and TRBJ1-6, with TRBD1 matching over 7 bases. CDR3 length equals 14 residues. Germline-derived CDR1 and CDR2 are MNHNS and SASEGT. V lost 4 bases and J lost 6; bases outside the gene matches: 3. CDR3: CASSGDSFNSPLHF. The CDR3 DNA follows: TGTGCCAGCAGTGGGGACAGTTTTAATTCACCCCTCCACTTT.

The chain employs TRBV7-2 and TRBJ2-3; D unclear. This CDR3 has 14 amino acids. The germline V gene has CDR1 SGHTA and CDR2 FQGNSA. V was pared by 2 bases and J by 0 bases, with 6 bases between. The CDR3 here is CASSLQISTDTQYF. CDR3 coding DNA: TGTGCCAGCAGCTTACAGATTAGCACAGATACGCAGTATTTT.

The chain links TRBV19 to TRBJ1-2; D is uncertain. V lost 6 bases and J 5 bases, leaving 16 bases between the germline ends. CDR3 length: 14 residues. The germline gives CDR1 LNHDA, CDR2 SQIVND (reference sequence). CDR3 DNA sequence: TGTGCCAGTAGGGAGGACTCTTACGGGTATGGCTACACCTTC. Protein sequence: CASREDSYGYGYTF.

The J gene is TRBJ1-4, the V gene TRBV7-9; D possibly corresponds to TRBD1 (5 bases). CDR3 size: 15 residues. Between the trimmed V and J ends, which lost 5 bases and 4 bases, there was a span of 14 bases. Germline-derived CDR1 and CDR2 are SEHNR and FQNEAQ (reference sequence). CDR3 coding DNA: TGTGCCAGCAGCCATTGGACACCGCATAATGAAAAACTGTTTTTT. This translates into CASSHWTPHNEKLFF.

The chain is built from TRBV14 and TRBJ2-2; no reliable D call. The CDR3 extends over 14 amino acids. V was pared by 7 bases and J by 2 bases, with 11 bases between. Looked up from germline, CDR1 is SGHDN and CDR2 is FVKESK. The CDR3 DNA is TGTGCCAGCAAACTCTACAGTAACACCGGGGAGCTGTTTTTT. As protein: CASKLYSNTGELFF.

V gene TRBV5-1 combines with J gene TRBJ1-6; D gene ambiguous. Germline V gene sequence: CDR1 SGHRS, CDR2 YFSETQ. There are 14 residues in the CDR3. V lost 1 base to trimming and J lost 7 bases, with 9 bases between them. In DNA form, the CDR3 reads TGCGCCAGCAGCTTGACCCCCCAGAATTCACCCCTCCACTTT. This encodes CASSLTPQNSPLHF.

CDR3 sequence reads: CASSLGQGPYEQYF. The CDR3, as DNA: TGTGCCAGCAGCTTGGGACAGGGGCCCTACGAGCAGTACTTC. The chain links TRBV5-8 to TRBJ2-7; 8 bases agree with TRBD1. Germline V gene data show CDR1 as SGHTS and CDR2 as YDEGEE. The CDR3 has 14 residues. Trimming cost V 0 bases and J 2 bases; bases outside gene matches: 1.

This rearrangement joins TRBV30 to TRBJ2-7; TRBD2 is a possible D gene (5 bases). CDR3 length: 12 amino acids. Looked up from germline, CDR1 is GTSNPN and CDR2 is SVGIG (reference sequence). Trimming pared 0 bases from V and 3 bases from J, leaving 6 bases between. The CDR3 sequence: CAWSVLGYEQYF. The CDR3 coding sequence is TGTGCCTGGAGTGTACTAGGCTACGAGCAGTACTTC.

The CDR3 nucleotides read TGCAGCGTGTCAGGGAATGCAGATACGCAGTATTTT. As protein: CSVSGNADTQYF. The chain combines TRBV29-1 with TRBJ2-3, with a tentative D call TRBD1 (5 bases). CDR3 length: 12 residues. Trimming removed 6 bases from V and 4 bases from J, with 11 bases in between. The germline V gene encodes CDR1 SQVTM and CDR2 ANQGSEA.

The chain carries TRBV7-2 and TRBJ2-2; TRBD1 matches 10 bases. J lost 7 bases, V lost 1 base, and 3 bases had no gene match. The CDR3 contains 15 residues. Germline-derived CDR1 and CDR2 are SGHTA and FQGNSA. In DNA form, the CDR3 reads TGTGCCAGCAGCTTAGGGGACAGGGGTGACGGGGAGCTGTTTTTT. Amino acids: CASSLGDRGDGELFF.